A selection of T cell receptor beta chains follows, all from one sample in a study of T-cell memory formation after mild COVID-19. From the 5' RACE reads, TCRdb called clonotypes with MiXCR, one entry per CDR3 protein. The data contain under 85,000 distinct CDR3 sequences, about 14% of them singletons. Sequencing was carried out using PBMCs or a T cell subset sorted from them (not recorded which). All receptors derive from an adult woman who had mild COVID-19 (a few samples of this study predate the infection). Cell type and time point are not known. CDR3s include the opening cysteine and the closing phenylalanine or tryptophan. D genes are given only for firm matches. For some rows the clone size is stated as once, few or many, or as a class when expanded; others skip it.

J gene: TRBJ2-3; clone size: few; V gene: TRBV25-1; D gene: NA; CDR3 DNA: TGTGCCAGCAGGCCGAGGTGGGGCGGGGCTAGCACAGATACGCAGTATTTT; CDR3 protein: CASRPRWGGASTDTQYF
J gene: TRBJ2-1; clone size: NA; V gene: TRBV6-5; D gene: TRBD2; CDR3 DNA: TGTGCCAGCAGTTACTCGACCTCGGCGGGGGGGCGATACAATGAGCAGTTCTTC; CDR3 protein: CASSYSTSAGGRYNEQFF
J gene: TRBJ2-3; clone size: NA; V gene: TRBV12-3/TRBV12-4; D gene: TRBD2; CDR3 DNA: TGCCACGGGGGACTAGCGGGGGGGACGTCCCCCTTTACAGATACGCAGTATTTT; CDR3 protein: CHGGLAGGTSPFTDTQYF
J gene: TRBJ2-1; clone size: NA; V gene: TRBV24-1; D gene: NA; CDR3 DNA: TGTGCCACCAGTGATCACACCTGGGGTGAGCAGTTCTTC; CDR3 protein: CATSDHTWGEQFF
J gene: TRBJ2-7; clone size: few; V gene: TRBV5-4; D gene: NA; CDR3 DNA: TGTGCCAGCAGCTTGGGCAGGGACGATTACGAGCAGTACTTC; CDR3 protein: CASSLGRDDYEQYF
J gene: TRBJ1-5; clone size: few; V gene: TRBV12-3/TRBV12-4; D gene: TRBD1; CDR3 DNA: TGTGCCAGCAGTCTTGACAGGGGGCATAGCAATCAGCCCCAGCATTTT; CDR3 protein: CASSLDRGHSNQPQHF
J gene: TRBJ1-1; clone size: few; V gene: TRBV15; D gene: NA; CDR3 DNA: TGTGCCACCAGCAGAGAGAGTTGGCGAGGGTTTGACACTGAAGCTTTCTTT; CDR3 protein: CATSRESWRGFDTEAFF
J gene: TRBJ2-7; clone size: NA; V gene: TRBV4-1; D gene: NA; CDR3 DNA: TGCGCCAGCAGCCAAGATTCGGTAGCGGCCTCCTACGAGCAGTACTTC; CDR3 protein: CASSQDSVAASYEQYF
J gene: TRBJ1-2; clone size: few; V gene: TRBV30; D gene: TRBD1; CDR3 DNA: TGTGCCTGGAGTGCCGGGACAGCCGAGGGCTACACCTTC; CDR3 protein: CAWSAGTAEGYTF
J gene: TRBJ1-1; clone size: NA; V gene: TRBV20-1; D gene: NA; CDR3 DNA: TGCAGTGCTAGGCCCCAGCCGAACACTGAAGCTTTCTTT; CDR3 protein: CSARPQPNTEAFF
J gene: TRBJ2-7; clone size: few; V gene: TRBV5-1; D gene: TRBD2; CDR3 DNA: TGCGCCAGCAAGACCTGGGCGGGGGGCCCTAGCTCCTACGAGCAGTACTTC; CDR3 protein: CASKTWAGGPSSYEQYF
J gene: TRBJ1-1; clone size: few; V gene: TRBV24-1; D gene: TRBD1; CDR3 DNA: TGTGCCACCAGAGGACAGGGGGCTTTTAACACTGAAGCTTTCTTT; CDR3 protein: CATRGQGAFNTEAFF
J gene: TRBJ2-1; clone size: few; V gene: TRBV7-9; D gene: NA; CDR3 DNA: TGTGCCAGCAGCTTAGTAAATGAGCAGTTCTTC; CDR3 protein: CASSLVNEQFF
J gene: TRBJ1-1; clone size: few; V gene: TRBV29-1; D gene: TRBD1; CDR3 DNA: TGCAGCGTTGAGCAGGGGGGGCGGAGCACTGAAGCTTTCTTT; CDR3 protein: CSVEQGGRSTEAFF
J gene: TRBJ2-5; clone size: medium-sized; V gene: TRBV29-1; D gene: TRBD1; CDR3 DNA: TGCAGCGTACGTGAGACAGGGGTTTTGGAGACCCAGTACTTC; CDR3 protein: CSVRETGVLETQYF
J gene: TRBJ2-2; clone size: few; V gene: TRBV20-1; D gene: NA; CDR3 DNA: TGCAGTGCTAGAGATCTCCGGGGGCCTAACACCGGGGAGCTGTTTTTT; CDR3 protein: CSARDLRGPNTGELFF
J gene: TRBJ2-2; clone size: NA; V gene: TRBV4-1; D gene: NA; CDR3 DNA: TGCGCCAGCACCGGAAGGGGGGGGACAGGCACCGGGGAGCTGTTTTTT; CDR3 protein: CASTGRGGTGTGELFF
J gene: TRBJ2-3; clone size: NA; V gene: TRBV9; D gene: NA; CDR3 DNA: TGTGCCAGCAGCGTAGGGTCAGGAGATACGCAGTATTTT; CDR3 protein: CASSVGSGDTQYF
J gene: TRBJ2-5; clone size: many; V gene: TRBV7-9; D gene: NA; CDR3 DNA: TGTGCCAGCAGCTTAGCGTTGGGGACCCAGTACTTC; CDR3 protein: CASSLALGTQYF
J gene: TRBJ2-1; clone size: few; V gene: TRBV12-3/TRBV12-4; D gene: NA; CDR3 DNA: TGTGCCAGCAGTTTGGAGGACAGTTATATTAATGAGCAGTTCTTC; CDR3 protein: CASSLEDSYINEQFF
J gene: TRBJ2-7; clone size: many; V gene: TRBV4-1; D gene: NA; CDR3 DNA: TGCGCCAGCAGCCAAGATGACCAAGGGAGCCCCTCCTACGAGCAGTACTTC; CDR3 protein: CASSQDDQGSPSYEQYF
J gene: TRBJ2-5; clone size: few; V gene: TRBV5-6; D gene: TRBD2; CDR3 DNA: TGTGCCAGCAGCTTGGAACTAGCGGGGGTCCCTGACCAGTACTTC; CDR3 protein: CASSLELAGVPDQYF
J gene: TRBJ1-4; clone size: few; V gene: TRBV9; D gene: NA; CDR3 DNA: TGTGCCAGCAGCCAAGAGGGTGTGGATGAAAAACTGTTTTTT; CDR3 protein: CASSQEGVDEKLFF
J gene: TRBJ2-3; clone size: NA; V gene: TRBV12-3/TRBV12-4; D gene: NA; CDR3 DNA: TGTGCCAGCAGTTTTAGACTGACAGATACGCAGTATTTT; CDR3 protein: CASSFRLTDTQYF
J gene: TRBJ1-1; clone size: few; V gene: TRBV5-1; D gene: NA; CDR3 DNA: TGCGCCAGCAGCCTGGGGGCGGGTGTCGCTGAAGCTTTCTTT; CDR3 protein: CASSLGAGVAEAFF
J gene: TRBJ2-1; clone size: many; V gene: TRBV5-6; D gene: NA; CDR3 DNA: TGTGCCAGCAGCTTGATAAGCACCCCTCAATTCAATGAGCAGTTCTTC; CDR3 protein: CASSLISTPQFNEQFF
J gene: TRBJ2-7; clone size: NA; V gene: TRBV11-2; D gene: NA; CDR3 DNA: TGTGCCAGCAGCCTACTGCACGAGCAGTACTTC; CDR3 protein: CASSLLHEQYF
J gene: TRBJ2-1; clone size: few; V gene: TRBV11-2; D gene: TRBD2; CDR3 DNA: TGTGCCAGCACCGGGGGGGCAAGCTCCTACAATGAGCAGTTCTTC; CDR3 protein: CASTGGASSYNEQFF
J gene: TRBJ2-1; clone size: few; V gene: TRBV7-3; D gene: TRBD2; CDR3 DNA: TGTGCCAGCAGCTCCGGACTAGCGGGAGGTAATGAGCAGTTCTTC; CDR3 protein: CASSSGLAGGNEQFF
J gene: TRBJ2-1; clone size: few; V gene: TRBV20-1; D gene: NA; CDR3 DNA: TGCAGTGCGAGGGGGGGGGCTTACAATGAGCAGTTCTTC; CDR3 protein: CSARGGAYNEQFF
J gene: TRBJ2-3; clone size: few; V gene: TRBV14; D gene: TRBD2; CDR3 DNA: TGTGCCAGCAGCCGGACTAGCGGGAGGCCGCGCACAGATACGCAGTATTTT; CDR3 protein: CASSRTSGRPRTDTQYF
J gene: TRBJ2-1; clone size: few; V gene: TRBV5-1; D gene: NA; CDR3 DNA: TGCGCCAGCAGCCCAGGAGGGCGGGACTTATGGTCGCCCCACAATGAGCAGTTCTTC; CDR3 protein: CASSPGGRDLWSPHNEQFF
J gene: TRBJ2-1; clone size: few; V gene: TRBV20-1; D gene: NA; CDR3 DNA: TGCAGTGCCCCGGGCTCCTACAATGAGCAGTTCTTC; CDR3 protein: CSAPGSYNEQFF
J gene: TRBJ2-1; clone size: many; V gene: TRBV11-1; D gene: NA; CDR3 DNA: TGTGCCAGCAGCCTGACCGAGGCCTTCCTCAATGAGCAGTTCTTC; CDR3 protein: CASSLTEAFLNEQFF
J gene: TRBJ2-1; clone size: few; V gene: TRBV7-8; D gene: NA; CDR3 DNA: TGTGACAGCAGCCAAGAGGGGTTCGGCCCGAATGAGCAGTTCTTC; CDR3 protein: CDSSQEGFGPNEQFF
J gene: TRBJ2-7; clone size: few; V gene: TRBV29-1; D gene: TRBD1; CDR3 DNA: TGCAGCGTTGAGTTCCCAGGGGGTTCCTACGAGCAGTACTTC; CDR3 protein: CSVEFPGGSYEQYF
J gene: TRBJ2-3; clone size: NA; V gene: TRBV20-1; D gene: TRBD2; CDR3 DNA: TGCAGTGCTAGAGATCCGGGACTAGCGGGAGTATCAGATACGCAGTATTTT; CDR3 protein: CSARDPGLAGVSDTQYF